Given below is one T cell receptor beta chain in context. In the authors' methods: Reference gene primers were amplified, and this amplification served to estimate nucleated cell counts. Sequencing was performed with immunoSEQ multiplex PCR; in TCRdb, only in-frame clones are kept and a portion is missing. The V and J calls and clone size come from that table; D and trimming were worked out from the DNA. Of some 200,000 clones listed, 75% to 90% are singletons. CDR1 is KGHDR, CDR2 SFDVKD, per germline. J gave up 6 bases and V 5 bases, and 4 bases lay outside the gene matches. The CDR3 has 13 amino acids. The data stem from a study of blood T cell repertoires in COVID-19. Study details: Specimens from acute and convalescent COVID-19 originated in the United States, Italy and Spain.

The chain links TRBV24-1 to TRBJ1-2; 8 bases are a match to TRBD1. The receptor's source is a woman aged 55-75 years with acute or convalescent COVID-19. Sequenced input: peripheral blood. The CDR3 DNA is TGTGCCACCAGTGGGACAGGGCGGGATGGCTACACCTTC. It is translated as CATSGTGRDGYTF.